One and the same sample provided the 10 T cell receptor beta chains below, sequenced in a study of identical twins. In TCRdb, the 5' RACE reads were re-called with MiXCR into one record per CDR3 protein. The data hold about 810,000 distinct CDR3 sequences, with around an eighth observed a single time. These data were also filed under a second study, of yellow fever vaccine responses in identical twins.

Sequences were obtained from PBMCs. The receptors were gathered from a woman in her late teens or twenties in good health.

The CDR3 sequence is CSALGTGANTGELFF. The DNA of the CDR3 is TGCAGTGCTCTCGGGACAGGAGCGAACACCGGGGAGCTGTTTTTT. The chain is built from TRBV20-1 and TRBJ2-2; 8 nucleotides align to TRBD1. CDR3 length: 15 amino acids. V dropped 5 bases and J dropped 0; count of bases not matched to a gene: 5. Germline V gene data show CDR1 as DFQATT and CDR2 as SNEGSKA (reference sequence).

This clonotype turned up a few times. The CDR3 region is CASMWQAKPYEQYV. The CDR3 nucleotides are TGTGCCAGCATGTGGCAGGCCAAACCCTACGAGCAGTACGTC. The chain has TRBV6-1 and TRBJ2-7, with unresolved D. Trimming pared 7 bases from V and 2 bases from J, leaving 15 bases between. The CDR3 has 14 residues. CDR1 is MNHNS and CDR2 is SASEGT in the germline V gene.

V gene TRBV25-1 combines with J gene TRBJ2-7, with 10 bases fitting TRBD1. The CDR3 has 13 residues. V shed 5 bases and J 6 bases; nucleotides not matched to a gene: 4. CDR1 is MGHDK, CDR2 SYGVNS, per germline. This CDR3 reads CASSMTGGGEQYF. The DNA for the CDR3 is TGTGCCAGCAGTATGACAGGGGGCGGCGAGCAGTACTTC.

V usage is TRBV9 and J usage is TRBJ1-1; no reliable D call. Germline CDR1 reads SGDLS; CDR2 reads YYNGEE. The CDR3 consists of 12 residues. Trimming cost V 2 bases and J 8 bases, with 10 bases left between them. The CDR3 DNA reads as TGTGCCAGCAGCGTGACTGAGCGGGAAGCTTTCTTT. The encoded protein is CASSVTEREAFF. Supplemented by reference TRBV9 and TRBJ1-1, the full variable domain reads DSGVTQTPKHLITATGQRVTLRCSPRSGDLSVYWYQQSLDQGLQFLIQYYNGEERAKGNILERFSAQQFPDLHSELNLSSLELGDSALYFCASSVTEREAFFGQGTRLTVV.

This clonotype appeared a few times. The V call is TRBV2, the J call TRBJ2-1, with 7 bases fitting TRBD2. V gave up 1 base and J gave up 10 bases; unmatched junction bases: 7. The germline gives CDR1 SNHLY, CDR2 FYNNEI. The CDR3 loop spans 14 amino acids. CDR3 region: CASSEEAGSGEQFF. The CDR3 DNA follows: TGTGCCAGCAGTGAAGAAGCGGGGAGCGGAGAGCAGTTCTTC.

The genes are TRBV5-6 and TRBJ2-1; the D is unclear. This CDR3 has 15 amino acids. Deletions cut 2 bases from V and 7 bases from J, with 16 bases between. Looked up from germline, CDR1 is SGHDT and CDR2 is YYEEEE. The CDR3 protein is CASSFVGQFGNEQFF. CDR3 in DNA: TGTGCCAGCAGCTTCGTTGGCCAATTCGGAAATGAGCAGTTCTTC.

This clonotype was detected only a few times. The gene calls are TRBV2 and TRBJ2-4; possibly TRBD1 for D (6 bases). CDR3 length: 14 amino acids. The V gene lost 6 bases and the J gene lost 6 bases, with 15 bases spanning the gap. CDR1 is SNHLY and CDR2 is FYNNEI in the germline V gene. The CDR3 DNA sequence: TGTGCCAGCAGGGTCCGGGACATAGCAAACATTCAGTACTTC. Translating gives CASRVRDIANIQYF.

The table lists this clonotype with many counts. The CDR3 sequence is CASTLDTDGGRFSGNTIYF. CDR3 in DNA: TGTGCCAGCACCCTCGATACGGACGGAGGCCGGTTTTCTGGAAACACCATATATTTT. The genes are TRBV6-1 and TRBJ1-3; D is unclear. The germline V gene has CDR1 MNHNS and CDR2 SASEGT. The germline V and J ends were trimmed by 7 bases and 1 base, with 26 bases remaining between them. This CDR3 contains 19 residues.

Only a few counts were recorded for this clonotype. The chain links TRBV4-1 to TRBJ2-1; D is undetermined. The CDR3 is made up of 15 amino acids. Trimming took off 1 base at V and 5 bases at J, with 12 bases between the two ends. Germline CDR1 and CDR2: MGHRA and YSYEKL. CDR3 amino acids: CASSQGVRRDNEQFF. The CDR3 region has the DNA TGCGCCAGCAGCCAAGGAGTTCGTCGGGACAATGAGCAGTTCTTC.

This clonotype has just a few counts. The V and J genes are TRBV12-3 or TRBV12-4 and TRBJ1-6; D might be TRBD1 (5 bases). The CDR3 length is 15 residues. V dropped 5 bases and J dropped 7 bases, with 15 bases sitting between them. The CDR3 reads CASSLRELLNSPLHF. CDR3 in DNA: TGTGCCAGCAGTCTCAGGGAGTTGTTGAATTCACCCCTCCACTTT.